This T cell receptor (beta chain) came from a study of control samples from healthy donors and cancer patients. The assay was immunoSEQ multiplex PCR, and TCRdb's table has in-frame clones only and misses some. Of about 58,000 clones in the sample, around 87% are singletons; the top ten hold about 12%. Trimming stripped 3 bases from V and 5 bases from J, with 14 bases between. The CDR3 length is 14 residues. This TCR was sampled from a woman aged 60-75 years with lung cancer. This chain joins TRBV5-3 and TRBJ1-2; D remains ambiguous. TRBV5-3 is classed as an ORF, of uncertain function. The sample was PBMCs. The CDR3 DNA reads as TGTGCCAGAAGCTCTGATAGGAAGGTTTATGGCTACACCTTC. It specifies CARSSDRKVYGYTF.